This T cell receptor beta chain emerged from a study of CD8+CD57+ T cells in acquired aplastic anemia. Study as a whole: DNA from sorted CD4+ and CD8+ cells averaged roughly 3.2 ug.

As concerns this clonotype: What it recognizes is unknown.

Profiling that covered TCR beta VDJ and CDR3 relied on genomic DNA as its template. TCRdb analysed the reads with MiXCR anew, one entry per CDR3 protein. This table has 150,000 to 200,000 distinct CDR3 sequences, 48% appearing once. Study-level points and caveats: Both patients and controls carried the same twenty-nine CD8+ CDR3 sequences.

The CDR3 sequence is 18 residues long. Trimming at V came to 0 bases and at J to 5 bases, leaving 7 bases not matched to a gene. Germline V lookup: CDR1 LGHDT, CDR2 YNNKEL (reference sequence). CD8+CD57+ cell expansion had been shown by flow cytometry in patients chosen for sequencing. Every patient had severe acquired aplastic anemia. The gene calls are TRBV3-1 and TRBJ2-5; 15 bases fit TRBD2. The sequence derives from a human donor with aplastic anemia. The specimen was sorted CD4+, CD8+, or CD8+CD57+ T cells (not recorded which) from PBMCs. The CDR3 loop reads CASSQEGLAGGPTETQYF. DNA for the CDR3: TGTGCCAGCAGCCAAGAAGGACTAGCGGGAGGGCCGACGGAGACCCAGTACTTC.